This TCR beta chain was captured in a study of CD8+ T cells in alopecia areata. Overall study: Treated patients took oral tofacitinib at 5 to 10 mg twice daily.

This clone was counted only a few times. Sequencing templates came from extracted RNA that was reverse transcribed into cDNA. Using immunoSEQ multiplex PCR, the repertoire was profiled, and TCRdb retains in-frame clones only, with some absent. The sample consists of 90,000 to 150,000 clones, less than 45% of them appearing once. Between the trimmed V and J ends, which lost 4 bases and 3 bases, there was a span of 9 bases. The CDR3 is 12 residues long. Germline V gene sequence: CDR1 SQVTM, CDR2 ANQGSEA. This clonotype was sampled from a human donor with alopecia areata. Sequenced: CD4+ T cells sorted from blood. The rearrangement joins TRBV29-1 to TRBJ1-1; unclear D gene. This CDR3 reads CSVVSGYTEAFF. CDR3 bases: TGCAGCGTTGTTTCGGGGTACACTGAAGCTTTCTTT.